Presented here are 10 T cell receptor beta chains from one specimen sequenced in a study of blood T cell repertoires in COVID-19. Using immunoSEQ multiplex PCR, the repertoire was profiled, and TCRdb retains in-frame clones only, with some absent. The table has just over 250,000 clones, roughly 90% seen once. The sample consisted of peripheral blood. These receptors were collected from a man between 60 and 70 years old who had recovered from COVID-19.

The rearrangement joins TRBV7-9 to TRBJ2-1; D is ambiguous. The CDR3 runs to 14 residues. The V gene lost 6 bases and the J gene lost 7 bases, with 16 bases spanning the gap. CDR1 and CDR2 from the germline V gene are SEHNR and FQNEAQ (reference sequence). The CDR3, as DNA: TGTGCCAGCAGTCCAAACTCTGGGCCAAATGAGCAGTTCTTC. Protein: CASSPNSGPNEQFF. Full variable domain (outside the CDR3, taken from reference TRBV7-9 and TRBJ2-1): DTGVSQNPRHKITKRGQNVTFRCDPISEHNRLYWYRQTLGQGPEFLTYFQNEAQLEKSRLLSDRFSAERPKGSFSTLEIQRTEQGDSAMYLCASSPNSGPNEQFFGPGTRLTVL.

The CDR3 is CASSKQVSYEQYF. CDR3 coding DNA: TGTGCCAGCAGCAAACAGGTTTCCTACGAGCAGTACTTC. The V and J genes are TRBV7-2 and TRBJ2-7; D is perhaps TRBD1 (5 bases). This CDR3 contains 13 residues. Between the trimmed V and J ends, which lost 5 bases and 1 base, there was a span of 9 bases. CDR1 SGHTA and CDR2 FQGNSA come from the germline V gene.

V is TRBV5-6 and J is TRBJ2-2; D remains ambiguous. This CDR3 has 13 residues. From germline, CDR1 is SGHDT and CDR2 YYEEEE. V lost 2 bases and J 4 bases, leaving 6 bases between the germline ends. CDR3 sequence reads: CASSFSSTGELFF. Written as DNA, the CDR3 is TGTGCCAGCAGCTTCTCTAGCACCGGGGAGCTGTTTTTT.

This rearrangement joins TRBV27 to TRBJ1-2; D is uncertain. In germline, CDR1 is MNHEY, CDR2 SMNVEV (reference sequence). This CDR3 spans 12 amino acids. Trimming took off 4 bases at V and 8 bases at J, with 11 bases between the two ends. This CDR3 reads CASSSLFQGYTF. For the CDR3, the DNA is TGTGCCAGCAGTTCGTTGTTCCAGGGCTACACCTTC.

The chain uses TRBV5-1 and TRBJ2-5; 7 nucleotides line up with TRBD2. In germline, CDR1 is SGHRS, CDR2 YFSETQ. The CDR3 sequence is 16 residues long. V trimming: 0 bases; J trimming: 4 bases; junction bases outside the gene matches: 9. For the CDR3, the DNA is TGCGCCAGCAGCTTGGGTGGACTAGTGGTTGGAGAGACCCAGTACTTC. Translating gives CASSLGGLVVGETQYF.

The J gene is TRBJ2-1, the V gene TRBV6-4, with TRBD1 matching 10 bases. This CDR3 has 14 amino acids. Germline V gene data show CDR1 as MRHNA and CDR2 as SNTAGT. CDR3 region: CDRTRDRGNNEQFF. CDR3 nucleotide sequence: TGTGACAGAACCCGGGACAGGGGAAACAATGAGCAGTTCTTC.

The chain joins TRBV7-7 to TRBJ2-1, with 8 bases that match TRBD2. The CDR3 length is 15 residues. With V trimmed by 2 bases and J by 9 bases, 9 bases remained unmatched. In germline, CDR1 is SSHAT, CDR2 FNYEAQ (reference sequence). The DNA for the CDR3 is TGTGCCAGCAGCTTATCGAGTAGCGGGGTCCGTGAGCAGTTCTTC. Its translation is CASSLSSSGVREQFF. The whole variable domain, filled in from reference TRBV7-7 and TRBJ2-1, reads GAGVSQSPRYKVTKRGQDVTLRCDPISSHATLYWYQQALGQGPEFLTYFNYEAQPDKSGLPSDRFSAERPEGSISTLTIQRTEQRDSAMYRCASSLSSSGVREQFFGPGTRLTVL.

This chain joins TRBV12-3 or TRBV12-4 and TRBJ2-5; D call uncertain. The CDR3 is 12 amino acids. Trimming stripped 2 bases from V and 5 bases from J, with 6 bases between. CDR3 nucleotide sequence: TGTGCCAGCAGTTTATATCCGGAGACCCAGTACTTC. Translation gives CASSLYPETQYF.

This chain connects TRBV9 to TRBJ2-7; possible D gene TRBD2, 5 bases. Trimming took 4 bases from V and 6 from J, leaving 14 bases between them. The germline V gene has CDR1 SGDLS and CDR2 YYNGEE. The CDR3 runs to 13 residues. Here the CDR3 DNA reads TGTGCCAGCAGCTCGTCTTCTAGCCGCGAGCAGTACTTC. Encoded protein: CASSSSSSREQYF.

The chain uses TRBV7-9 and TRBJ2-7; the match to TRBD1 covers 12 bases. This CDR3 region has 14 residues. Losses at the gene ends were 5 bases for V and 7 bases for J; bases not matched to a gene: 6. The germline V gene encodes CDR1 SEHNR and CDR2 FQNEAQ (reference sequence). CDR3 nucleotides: TGTGCCAGCAGCAAGGGACAGGGGGCTAGGGAGCAGTACTTC. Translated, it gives CASSKGQGAREQYF.